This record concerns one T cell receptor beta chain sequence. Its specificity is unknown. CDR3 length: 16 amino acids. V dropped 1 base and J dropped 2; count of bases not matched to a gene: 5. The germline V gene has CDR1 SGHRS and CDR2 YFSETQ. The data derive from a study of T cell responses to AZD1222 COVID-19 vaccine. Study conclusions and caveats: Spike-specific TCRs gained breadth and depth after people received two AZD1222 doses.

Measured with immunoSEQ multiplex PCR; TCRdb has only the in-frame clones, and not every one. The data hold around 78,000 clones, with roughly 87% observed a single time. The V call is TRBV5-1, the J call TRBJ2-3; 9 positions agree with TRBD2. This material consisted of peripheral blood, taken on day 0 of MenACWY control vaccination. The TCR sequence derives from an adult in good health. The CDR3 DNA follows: TGCGCCAGCAGCTTGACTAGCGGGCTACCCACAGATACGCAGTATTTT. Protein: CASSLTSGLPTDTQYF.